The TCR beta chain described here comes from a study of blood T cell repertoires in COVID-19. Study context: Sites in the United States, Italy and Spain provided acute and convalescent COVID-19 samples.

V was pared by 8 bases and J by 2 bases, with 13 bases between. This CDR3 region has 14 residues. Per germline, CDR1 SNHLY and CDR2 FYNNEI. Here immunoSEQ multiplex PCR was the method, and the copy in TCRdb shows in-frame clones only, minus some. The sample carries roughly 200,000 clones, 80% recorded once. The sequence derives from a woman between 70 and 85 years old with acute or convalescent COVID-19. The material sequenced was peripheral blood. The V call is TRBV2, the J call TRBJ1-5; D possibly corresponds to TRBD1 (5 bases). The CDR3 region is CASSPGLGNQPQHF. CDR3 DNA: TGTGCCAGCTCTCCAGGGTTAGGCAATCAGCCCCAGCATTTT.